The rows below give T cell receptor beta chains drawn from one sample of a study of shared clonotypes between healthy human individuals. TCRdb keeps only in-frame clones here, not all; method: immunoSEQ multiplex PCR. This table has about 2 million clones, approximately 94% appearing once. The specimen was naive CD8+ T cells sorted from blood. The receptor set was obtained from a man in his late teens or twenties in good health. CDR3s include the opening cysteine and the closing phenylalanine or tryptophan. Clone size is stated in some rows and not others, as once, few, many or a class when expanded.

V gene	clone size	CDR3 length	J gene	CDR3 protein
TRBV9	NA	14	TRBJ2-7	CASSRGHRSYEQYF
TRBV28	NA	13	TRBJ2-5	CASSAPGWETQYF
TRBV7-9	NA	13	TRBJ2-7	CASSHGVGHEQYF
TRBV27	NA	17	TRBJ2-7	CASSPSTGDRGSYEQYF
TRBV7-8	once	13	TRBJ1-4	CASSLRGNEKLFF
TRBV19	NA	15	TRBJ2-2	CASSYGHTSLGELFF
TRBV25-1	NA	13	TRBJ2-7	CASSELTGGEQYF
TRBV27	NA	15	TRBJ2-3	CASTDRGPSADTQYF
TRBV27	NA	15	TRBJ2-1	CASSPGTSGYNEQFF
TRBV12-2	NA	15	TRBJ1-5	CASRDGSQPNQPQHF
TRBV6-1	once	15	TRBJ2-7	CASSDHPGGMREQYF
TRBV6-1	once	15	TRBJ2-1	CASSSAGDSYNEQFF
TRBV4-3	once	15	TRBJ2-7	CASSQDIVTEYEQYF
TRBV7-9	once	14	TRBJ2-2	CASSAPQGTGELFF
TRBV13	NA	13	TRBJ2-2	CASSSSESGELFF
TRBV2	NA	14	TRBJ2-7	CANTWAGGSYEQYF
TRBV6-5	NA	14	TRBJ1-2	CASSYSSPGDGYTF
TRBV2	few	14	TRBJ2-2	CASSGTANTGELFF
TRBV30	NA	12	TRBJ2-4	CAGEANKNIQYF